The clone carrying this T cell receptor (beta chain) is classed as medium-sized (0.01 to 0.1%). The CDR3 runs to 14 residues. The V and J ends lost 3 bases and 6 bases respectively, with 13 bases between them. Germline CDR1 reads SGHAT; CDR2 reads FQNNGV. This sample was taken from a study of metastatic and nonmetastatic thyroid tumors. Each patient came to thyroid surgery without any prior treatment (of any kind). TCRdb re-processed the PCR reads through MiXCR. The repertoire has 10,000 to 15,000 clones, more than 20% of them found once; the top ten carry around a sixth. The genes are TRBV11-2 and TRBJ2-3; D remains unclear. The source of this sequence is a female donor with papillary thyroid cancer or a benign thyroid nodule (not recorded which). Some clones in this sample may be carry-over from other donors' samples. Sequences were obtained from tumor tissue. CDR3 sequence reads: CASSFKPDLDTQYF. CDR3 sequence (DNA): TGTGCCAGCAGCTTCAAACCCGACCTCGATACGCAGTATTTT.